This TCR beta chain was observed in a study of cytomegalovirus exposure and HLA in healthy donors. Vbeta (60) and Jbeta (13) primers were used in the PCR. TCRdb keeps only in-frame clones here, not all; method: immunoSEQ multiplex PCR. Here the sample spans around 200,000 clones, roughly 80% being singletons. Details on this clone: What it binds is unknown.

General observations from the study: Later analysis associated a missense DCLRE1C variant with TCR beta V- and J-gene trimming. CMV serostatus alone was available as immune exposure information. An analysis that came later showed most CMV-associated TCR beta chains appearing HLA-restricted. In vitro checks showed that a few CMV-associated chains really do target CMV antigens.

Germline assignment: CDR1 MNHNY and CDR2 SVGAGI (reference sequence). Deletions cut 0 bases from V and 4 bases from J, with 13 bases between. This CDR3 has 16 residues. The sample comprised PBMCs. The receptor was isolated from a female donor in good health and CMV-seronegative. The V and J genes are TRBV6-6 and TRBJ1-5; possible D gene TRBD1, 5 bases. In nucleotides, the CDR3 is TGTGCCAGCAGTTACTCGAGTTCGGGGGGTAATCAGCCCCAGCATTTT. It encodes CASSYSSSGGNQPQHF.